This T cell receptor (beta chain) was sequenced for a study of blood T cell repertoires in COVID-19. In the study overall: From T cells, B-cell-depleted T cells, or PBMCs came the material, which was cDNA or gDNA.

As handled by the study authors: Cell counts per sample came from amplifying reference gene primers. Clones were read by immunoSEQ multiplex PCR, and TCRdb kept only the in-frame ones, dropping some. Clone size and V and J calls were adopted from that table, with D and trimming inferred from the DNA. The data hold 140,000 or so clones, with around four fifths observed a single time. The CDR3 loop spans 14 amino acids. Trimming took off 4 bases at V and 5 bases at J, with 14 bases between the two ends. Germline-derived CDR1 and CDR2 are SGHAT and FQNNGV. The chain links TRBV11-2 to TRBJ2-5; no reliable D call. The specimen sequenced was peripheral blood. The sequence derives from a woman older than 75 with acute or convalescent COVID-19. The CDR3 region is CASSSTGMSETQYF. In nucleotides, the CDR3 is TGTGCCAGCAGCTCAACGGGTATGTCGGAGACCCAGTACTTC.